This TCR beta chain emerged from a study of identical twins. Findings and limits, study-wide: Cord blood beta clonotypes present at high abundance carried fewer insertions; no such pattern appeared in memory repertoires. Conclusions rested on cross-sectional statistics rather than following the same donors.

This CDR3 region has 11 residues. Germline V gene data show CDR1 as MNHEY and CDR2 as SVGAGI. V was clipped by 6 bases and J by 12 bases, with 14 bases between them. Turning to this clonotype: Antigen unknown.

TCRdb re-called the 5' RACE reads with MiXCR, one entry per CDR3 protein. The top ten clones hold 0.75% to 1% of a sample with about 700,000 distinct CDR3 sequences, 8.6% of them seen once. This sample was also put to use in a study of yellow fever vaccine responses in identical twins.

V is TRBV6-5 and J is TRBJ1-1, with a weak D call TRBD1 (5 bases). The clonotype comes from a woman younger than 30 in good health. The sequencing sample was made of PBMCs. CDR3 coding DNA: TGTGCCAGCAGGCAGGGAGCCGGAACTTTCTTT. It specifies CASRQGAGTFF.